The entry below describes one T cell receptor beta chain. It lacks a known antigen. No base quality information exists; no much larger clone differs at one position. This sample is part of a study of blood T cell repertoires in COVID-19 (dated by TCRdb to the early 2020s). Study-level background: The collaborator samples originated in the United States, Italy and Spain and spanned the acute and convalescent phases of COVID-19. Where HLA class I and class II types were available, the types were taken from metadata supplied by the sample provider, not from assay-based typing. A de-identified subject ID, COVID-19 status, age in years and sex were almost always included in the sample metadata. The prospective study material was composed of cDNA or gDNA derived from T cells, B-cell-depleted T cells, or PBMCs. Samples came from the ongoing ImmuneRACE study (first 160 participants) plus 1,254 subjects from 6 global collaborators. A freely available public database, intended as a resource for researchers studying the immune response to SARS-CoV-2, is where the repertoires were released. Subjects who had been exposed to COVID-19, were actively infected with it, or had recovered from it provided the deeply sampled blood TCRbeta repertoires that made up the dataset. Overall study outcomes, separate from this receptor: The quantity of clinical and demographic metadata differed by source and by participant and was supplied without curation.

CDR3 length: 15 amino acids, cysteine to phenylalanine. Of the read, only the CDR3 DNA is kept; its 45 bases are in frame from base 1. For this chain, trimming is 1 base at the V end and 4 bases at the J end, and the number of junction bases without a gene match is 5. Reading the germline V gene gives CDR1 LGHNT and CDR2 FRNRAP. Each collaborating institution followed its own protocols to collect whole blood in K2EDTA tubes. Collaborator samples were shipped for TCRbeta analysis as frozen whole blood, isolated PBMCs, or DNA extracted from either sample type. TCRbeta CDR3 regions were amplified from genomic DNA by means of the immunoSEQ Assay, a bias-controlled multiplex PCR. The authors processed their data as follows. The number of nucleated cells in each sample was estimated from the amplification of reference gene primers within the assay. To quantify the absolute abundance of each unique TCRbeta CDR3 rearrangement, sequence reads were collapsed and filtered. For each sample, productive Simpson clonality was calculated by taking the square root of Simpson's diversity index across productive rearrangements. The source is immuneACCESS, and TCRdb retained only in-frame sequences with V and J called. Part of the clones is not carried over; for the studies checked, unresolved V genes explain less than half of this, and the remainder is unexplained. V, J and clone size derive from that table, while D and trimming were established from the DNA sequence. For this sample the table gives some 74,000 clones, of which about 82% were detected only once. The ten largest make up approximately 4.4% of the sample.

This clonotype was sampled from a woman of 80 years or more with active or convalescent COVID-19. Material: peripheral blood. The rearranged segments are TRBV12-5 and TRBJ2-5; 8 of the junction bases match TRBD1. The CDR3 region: CASGLGAGTGETQYF. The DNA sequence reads TGTGCTAGTGGTTTGGGAGCCGGGACAGGAGAGACCCAGTACTTC.